The 2 T cell receptor beta chains presented below share a single source sample, sequenced in a study of T cell repertoires in cytomegalovirus infection. What these receptors recognize is not known. TCRdb re-called the reads with MiXCR, one entry per CDR3 protein. The sample shows about 340,000 distinct CDR3 sequences, about 27% of them seen only once. Sample: cultured PBMCs, taken from culture after CMV antigen stimulation. The receptor set was obtained from a human donor in good health (CMV status not recorded). Some clones in this sample may be carry-over from other donors' samples.

V gene TRBV4-1 combines with J gene TRBJ1-4, with unresolved D. V shed 0 bases and J shed 0 bases, with 8 bases lying between them. Germline V gene lookup returns CDR1 MGHRA and CDR2 YSYEKL. This CDR3 region has 16 residues. The CDR3 reads CASSQDRPSTNEKLFF. CDR3 in DNA: TGCGCCAGCAGCCAAGATAGGCCGTCAACTAATGAAAAACTGTTTTTT.

V is TRBV27 and J is TRBJ2-7; tentatively, D is TRBD1 (7 bases). The CDR3 is made up of 14 amino acids. Germline CDR1 and CDR2: MNHEY and SMNVEV (reference sequence). V gave up 6 bases and J gave up 7 bases, with 19 bases separating them. This chain's CDR3 is CASRRDSAKEEQYF. CDR3 coding DNA: TGTGCCAGCAGGCGGGACAGCGCGAAAGAGGAGCAGTACTTC.